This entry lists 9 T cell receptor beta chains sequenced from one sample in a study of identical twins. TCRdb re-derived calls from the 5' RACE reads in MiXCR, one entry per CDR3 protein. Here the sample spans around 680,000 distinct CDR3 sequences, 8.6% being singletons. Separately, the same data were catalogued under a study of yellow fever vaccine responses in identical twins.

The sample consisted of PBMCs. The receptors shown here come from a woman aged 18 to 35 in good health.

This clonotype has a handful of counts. The CDR3 region is CASSQDLMGNEQFF. DNA of the CDR3: TGTGCCAGCAGCCAAGATCTCATGGGCAATGAGCAGTTCTTC. The chain uses TRBV14 and TRBJ2-1; unclear D gene. Trimming pared 0 bases from V and 6 bases from J, leaving 9 bases between. CDR1 and CDR2 (germline): SGHDN, FVKESK. The length of the CDR3 is 14 residues.

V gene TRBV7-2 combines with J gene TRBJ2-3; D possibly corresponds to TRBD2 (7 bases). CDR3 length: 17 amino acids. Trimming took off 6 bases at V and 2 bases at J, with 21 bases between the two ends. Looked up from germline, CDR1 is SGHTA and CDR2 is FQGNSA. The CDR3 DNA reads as TGTGCCAGCAGTCCTCGGACGGCGGGGGCCCTCACAGATACGCAGTATTTT. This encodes CASSPRTAGALTDTQYF.

For the CDR3, the DNA is TGTGCCAGCAGTGAATGGGACAGGGGGACCTACGAGCAGTACTTC. This gives the protein CASSEWDRGTYEQYF. The V gene is TRBV25-1, the J gene TRBJ2-7, with TRBD1 matching over 11 bases. This CDR3 comprises 15 residues. J gave up 2 bases and V 1 base, and 1 base lay outside the gene matches. CDR1 and CDR2 from the germline V gene are MGHDK and SYGVNS.

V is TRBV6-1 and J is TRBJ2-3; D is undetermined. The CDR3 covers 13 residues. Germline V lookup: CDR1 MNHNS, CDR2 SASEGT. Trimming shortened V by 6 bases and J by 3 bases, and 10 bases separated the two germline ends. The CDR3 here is CASRLTLTDTQYF. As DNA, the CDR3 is TGTGCCAGCAGGTTGACGCTGACAGATACGCAGTATTTT.

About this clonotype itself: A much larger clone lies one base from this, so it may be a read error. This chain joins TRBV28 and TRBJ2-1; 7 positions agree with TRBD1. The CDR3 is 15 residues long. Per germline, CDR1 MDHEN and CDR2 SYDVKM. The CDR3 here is CAGSLQGPQSNEQFF. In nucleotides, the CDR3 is TGTGCCGGCAGTTTACAGGGGCCCCAGAGCAATGAGCAGTTCTTC.

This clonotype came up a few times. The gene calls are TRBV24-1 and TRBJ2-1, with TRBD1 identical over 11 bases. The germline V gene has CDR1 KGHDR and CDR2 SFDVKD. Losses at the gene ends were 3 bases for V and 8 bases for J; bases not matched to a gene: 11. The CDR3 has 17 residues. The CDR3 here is CATSDLPRTGGFDEQFF. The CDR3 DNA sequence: TGTGCCACCAGTGATCTCCCTAGGACAGGGGGCTTCGATGAGCAGTTCTTC.

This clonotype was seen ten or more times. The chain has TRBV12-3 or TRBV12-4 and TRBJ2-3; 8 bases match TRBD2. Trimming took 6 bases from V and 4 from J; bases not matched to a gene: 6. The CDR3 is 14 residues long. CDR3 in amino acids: CASSIRGGPDTQYF. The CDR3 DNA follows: TGTGCCAGCAGCATCCGGGGGGGCCCAGATACGCAGTATTTT.

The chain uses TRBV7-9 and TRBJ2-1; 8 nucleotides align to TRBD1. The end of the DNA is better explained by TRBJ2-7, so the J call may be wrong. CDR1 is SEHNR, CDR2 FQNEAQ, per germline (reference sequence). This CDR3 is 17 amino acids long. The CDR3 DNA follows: TGTGCCAGCAGCTCCCGCAGGGGGCTCGGGGTTAGGGGTGAGCAGTACTTC. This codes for CASSSRRGLGVRGEQYF.

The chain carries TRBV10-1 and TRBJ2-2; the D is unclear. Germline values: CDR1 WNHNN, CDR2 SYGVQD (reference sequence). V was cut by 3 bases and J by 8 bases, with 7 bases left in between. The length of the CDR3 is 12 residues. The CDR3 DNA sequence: TGCGCCAGCAGTGATGAGTCAGGGGAGCTGTTTTTT. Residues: CASSDESGELFF.